What follows describes a single T cell receptor beta chain. It lacks a known antigen. Base-call qualities are not available, and no considerably larger clone is one nucleotide away. The data derive from a study of T-cell reconstitution after alpha-beta-depleted transplantation in children (dated by TCRdb to between 2015 and 2016). For the study in its entirety: Using TCR repertoire profiling, the study quantitatively followed how T-cell immune reconstitution unfolded in children after TCRalphabeta/CD19-depleted allogeneic hematopoietic cell transplantation.

Receptors were amplified or captured by PCR. The sequencer was an Illumina HiSeq 2500. TCR library preparation used molecular barcoding, with unique molecular identifiers applied to normalize quantification of the TCRbeta repertoire. The public reads were reanalyzed by TCRdb: fastp trimming at Q25, MiXCR alignment, in-frame beta chains only. Every distinct CDR3 protein forms one entry, paired with its most common genes and DNA. The sample data list around 400,000 distinct CDR3 sequences, and roughly 10% of these were observed just once. Approximately 5% of the sample rests with the top ten. V loses 4 bases of germline sequence and J loses 3 bases, and the interval between the two ends is 10 bases. From its cysteine to its phenylalanine, the CDR3 spans 14 amino acids. CDR3 DNA is the only sequence kept; it has 42 bases, read in frame from the first base. The germline V gene (reference sequence) sets CDR1 to SEHNR and CDR2 to FQNEAQ.

The chain uses TRBV7-9 and TRBJ2-1; the D gene is perhaps TRBD1, on 5 matching bases. Sample: PBMCs from the stem cell graft donor, taken from the stem cell graft. The clonotype comes from a human donor who donated a stem cell graft to a child with acute myeloid leukemia. The nucleotides read TGTGCCAGCAGCTCCCCGACAGACTACAATGAGCAGTTCTTC. Its protein product is CASSSPTDYNEQFF.